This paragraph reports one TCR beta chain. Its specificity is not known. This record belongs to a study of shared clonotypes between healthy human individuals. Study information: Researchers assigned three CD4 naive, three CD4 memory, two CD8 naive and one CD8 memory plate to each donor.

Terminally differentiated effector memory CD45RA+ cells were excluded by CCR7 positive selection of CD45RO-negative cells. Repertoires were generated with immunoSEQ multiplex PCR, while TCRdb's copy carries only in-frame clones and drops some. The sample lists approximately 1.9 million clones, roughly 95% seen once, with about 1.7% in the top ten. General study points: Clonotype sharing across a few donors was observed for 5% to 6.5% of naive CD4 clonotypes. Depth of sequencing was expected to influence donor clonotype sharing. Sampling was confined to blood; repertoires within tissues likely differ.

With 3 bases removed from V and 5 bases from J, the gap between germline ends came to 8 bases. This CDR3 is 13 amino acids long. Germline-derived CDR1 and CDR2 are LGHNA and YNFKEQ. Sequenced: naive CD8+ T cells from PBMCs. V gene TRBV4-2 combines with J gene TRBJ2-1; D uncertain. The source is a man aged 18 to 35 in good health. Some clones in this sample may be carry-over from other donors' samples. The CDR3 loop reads CASSHENNNEQFF. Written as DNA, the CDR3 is TGTGCCAGCAGCCACGAAAACAACAATGAGCAGTTCTTC.